Presented here are 18 T cell receptor beta chains from one specimen sequenced in a study of blood T cell repertoires in COVID-19. Only in-frame clones appear in the TCRdb table, and some are missing; sequencing was by immunoSEQ multiplex PCR. The sample carries 390,000 or so clones, around 90% recorded once. Sequences were obtained from peripheral blood. These receptors all come from a woman in her twenties or thirties with COVID-19, enrolled during active disease.

The V gene is TRBV5-6, the J gene TRBJ1-2; D not certain. Trimming took off 5 bases at V and 8 bases at J, with 19 bases between the two ends. This CDR3 is 14 amino acids long. Germline CDR1 SGHDT, CDR2 YYEEEE. CDR3 sequence (DNA): TGTGCCAGCAGGCCTCGGGGTCCGCTACTCGGCTACACCTTC. Protein: CASRPRGPLLGYTF.

The chain has TRBV19 and TRBJ2-7; TRBD2 matches 8 bases. Unmatched junction bases numbered 7, after V lost 4 bases and J lost 5 bases. Germline assignment: CDR1 LNHDA and CDR2 SQIVND (reference sequence). The CDR3 is 14 amino acids. CDR3 protein: CASSRSELADEQYF. CDR3 coding DNA: TGTGCCAGTAGTAGGTCCGAACTAGCGGACGAGCAGTACTTC.

CDR3: CASSLLCVRCHEQYV. In DNA form, the CDR3 reads TGCGCCAGCAGTCTTCTTTGCGTGAGGTGCCACGAGCAGTACGTC. V usage is TRBV23-1 and J usage is TRBJ2-7, with D uncertain. TRBV23-1 is an open reading frame whose function is uncertain. V was cut by 4 bases and J by 5 bases, with 18 bases left in between. There are 15 residues in the CDR3.

The chain has TRBV7-8 and TRBJ2-7; TRBD2 agrees at 8 bases. The CDR3 runs to 14 residues. In germline, CDR1 is SGHVS, CDR2 FQNEAQ. J was trimmed by 3 bases and V by 5 bases; bases with no gene match: 6. The CDR3 loop is CASSNRAGGYEQYF. CDR3 coding DNA: TGTGCCAGCAGCAACAGGGCGGGGGGCTACGAGCAGTACTTC.

V and J are TRBV29-1 and TRBJ1-1; maybe TRBD1 (5 bases). CDR1 and CDR2 from the germline V gene are SQVTM and ANQGSEA. V was cut by 4 bases and J by 5 bases, with 11 bases left in between. The CDR3 runs 12 residues. CDR3 coding DNA: TGCAGCGTTGGCAGGGTGGGGACTGAAGCTTTCTTT. It encodes CSVGRVGTEAFF.

This clone was counted once. J is TRBJ1-4 and V is TRBV5-4, with 10 bases matching TRBD1. The CDR3 totals 16 residues. The V segment lost 3 bases and the J segment 8 bases; nucleotides outside the gene matches: 10. Germline-derived CDR1 and CDR2 are SGHNT and YYREEE (reference sequence). Written as DNA, the CDR3 is TGTGCCAGCAGCTACATTGGTAGACAGGGGGCAGAAAAACTGTTTTTT. Amino acids: CASSYIGRQGAEKLFF. Full variable domain (remainder filled in from reference TRBV5-4 and TRBJ1-4): ETGVTQSPTHLIKTRGQQVTLRCSSQSGHNTVSWYQQALGQGPQFIFQYYREEENGRGNFPPRFSGLQFPNYSSELNVNALELDDSALYLCASSYIGRQGAEKLFFGSGTQLSVL.

On this clone: The junction and the germline gene differ at one end; a read error may be behind it. J is TRBJ2-1 and V is TRBV5-1; possible D gene TRBD2, 6 bases. CDR1 is SGHRS, CDR2 YFSETQ, per germline. The CDR3 covers 15 residues. The CDR3 region has the DNA TGCGCCAGCAGCTGGACTATTTCCTCCAACAATGAGCAGTTCTTC. As protein: CASSWTISSNNEQFF.

This chain connects TRBV18 to TRBJ2-6; TRBD1 might be the D (6 bases). From germline, CDR1 is KGHSH and CDR2 LQKENI. Trimming removed 1 base at V and 2 bases at J, with 12 bases between. The CDR3 runs 17 residues. DNA of the CDR3: TGTGCCAGCTCACCACGGGGAACAGGGACTGGGGCCAACGTCCTGACTTTC. Protein: CASSPRGTGTGANVLTF.

The rearrangement links TRBV5-1 to TRBJ1-4; 7 positions agree with TRBD1. V was clipped by 0 bases and J by 4 bases; unmatched bases: 3. Germline V CDR1 and CDR2: SGHRS, YFSETQ. The CDR3 is 15 amino acids. The CDR3 region has the DNA TGCGCCAGCAGCTTGGCCGGGACAGATAATGAAAAACTGTTTTTT. It is translated as CASSLAGTDNEKLFF.

This chain uses TRBV20-1 with TRBJ1-1; D remains unclear. CDR1 is DFQATT, CDR2 SNEGSKA, per germline (reference sequence). V lost 5 bases and J lost 6, with 10 bases in between. The CDR3 runs to 11 residues. The CDR3 coding sequence is TGCAGTGCTCCTCAGGTTTCTGAAGCTTTCTTT. This encodes CSAPQVSEAFF.

This clone occurred a few times. The CDR3, as DNA: TGTGCCAGCAGCCGTGACAGGGGAAGTCCAGATACGCAGTATTTT. Its translation: CASSRDRGSPDTQYF. The chain carries TRBV3-1 (or the pseudogene TRBV3-2) and TRBJ2-3, with TRBD1 matching over 8 bases. Germline V gene lookup returns CDR1 LGHDT and CDR2 YNNKEL (reference sequence). The CDR3 is 15 residues long. Losses at the gene ends were 4 bases for V and 4 bases for J; bases not matched to a gene: 7.

The table lists this clone with a count of one. The chain couples TRBV5-1 to TRBJ1-3, with D possibly being TRBD1 (5 bases). V lost 7 bases and J 0 bases, leaving 14 bases between the germline ends. Germline CDR1 reads SGHRS; CDR2 reads YFSETQ. The CDR3 is made up of 15 amino acids. The DNA for the CDR3 is TGCGCCAGCCGGCCCTCAGGGTCCTCTGGAAACACCATATATTTT. As protein: CASRPSGSSGNTIYF. Filled out from reference TRBV5-1 and TRBJ1-3, the complete variable domain reads KAGVTQTPRYLIKTRGQQVTLSCSPISGHRSVSWYQQTPGQGLQFLFEYFSETQRNKGNFPGRFSGRQFSNSRSEMNVSTLELGDSALYLCASRPSGSSGNTIYFGEGSWLTVV.

V gene TRBV5-1 combines with J gene TRBJ2-7; the D is unclear. Germline CDR1 SGHRS, CDR2 YFSETQ. With 0 bases removed from V and 0 bases from J, the gap between germline ends came to 13 bases. This CDR3 comprises 16 residues. The CDR3 nucleotides are TGCGCCAGCAGCTTGGATCCGGGTTCGGTCTCCTACGAGCAGTACTTC. Encoded protein: CASSLDPGSVSYEQYF.

This clone was seen more than once but under ten times. This CDR3 is CASSKDRMNTEAFF. The CDR3 nucleotides are TGCGCCAGCAGCAAGGACAGGATGAACACTGAAGCTTTCTTT. The V and J genes are TRBV5-1 and TRBJ1-1; TRBD1 aligns across 7 bases. The CDR3 totals 14 residues. CDR1 and CDR2 (germline): SGHRS, YFSETQ. The ends lost 4 bases at V and 0 bases at J; junction bases unmatched: 3.

The rearrangement links TRBV5-4 to TRBJ2-3; 7 nucleotides line up with TRBD2. This CDR3 spans 15 amino acids. The ends lost 4 bases at V and 1 base at J; junction bases unmatched: 6. Looked up from germline, CDR1 is SGHNT and CDR2 is YYREEE (reference sequence). As DNA, the CDR3 is TGTGCCAGCAGCAAGAGCGGGATAGGCACAGATACGCAGTATTTT. Its translation is CASSKSGIGTDTQYF. The variable domain in full, with the rest retrieved from reference TRBV5-4 and TRBJ2-3, is ETGVTQSPTHLIKTRGQQVTLRCSSQSGHNTVSWYQQALGQGPQFIFQYYREEENGRGNFPPRFSGLQFPNYSSELNVNALELDDSALYLCASSKSGIGTDTQYFGPGTRLTVL.

This chain links TRBV7-2 with TRBJ1-1, with 7 bases lining up with TRBD1. The CDR3 loop spans 15 amino acids. Germline values: CDR1 SGHTA, CDR2 FQGNSA. Unmatched junction bases numbered 7, after V lost 1 base and J lost 5 bases. The CDR3 nucleotides read TGTGCCAGCAGCTTAGTCCCACAGGGGTGGACTGAAGCTTTCTTT. Its protein is CASSLVPQGWTEAFF.

The table lists this clone with a count of one. This CDR3 reads CASSSSPPGQGAYEQYV. The CDR3 nucleotides are TGTGCCAGCAGCAGCTCCCCACCGGGACAGGGGGCTTACGAGCAGTACGTC. This chain connects TRBV27 to TRBJ2-7; TRBD1 matches 12 bases. The CDR3 runs 17 residues. Germline-derived CDR1 and CDR2 are MNHEY and SMNVEV (reference sequence). V trimming: 6 bases; J trimming: 4 bases; junction bases outside the gene matches: 13.

The V call is TRBV7-9, the J call TRBJ2-1; D possibly corresponds to TRBD2 (7 bases). Trimming cost V 1 base and J 5 bases, with 15 bases left between them. Germline CDR1 reads SEHNR; CDR2 reads FQNEAQ (reference sequence). The CDR3 covers 16 residues. Written as DNA, the CDR3 is TGTGCCAGCAGCTTAGTAGTGGGGGGGCCCAACAATGAGCAGTTCTTC. Translation gives CASSLVVGGPNNEQFF.